The T cell receptor (beta chain) under discussion was sequenced for a study of T cells in Graves' hyperthyroidism and ophthalmopathy. Amplified TCR beta CDR3 regions derived from RNA transcripts. Initially, a first-round RT-PCR of the TCR CDR3 employed the HTBI primer set. MiXCR, applied by TCRdb to the multiplex PCR reads, yields one record per CDR3 protein. The data show hundreds of thousands of distinct CDR3 sequences, with less than 25% seen just once and about 35% held by the top ten. To note about this clonotype: Antigen: not known.

Study results and limitations: Most thyroid clonotypes expanded above 0.001 were also detected in blood. In validation, the model predicted ophthalmopathy. These predictions came a median approximately six months before onset.

This TCR was sampled from a man aged 30 to 45 with Graves' ophthalmopathy. The specimen sequenced was blood.

CDR3 sequence (DNA): TGCAGCGCAGGTGACGGGACATTGAACACCGGGGAGCTGTTTTTT. It is translated as CSAGDGTLNTGELFF. The V gene is TRBV29-1, the J gene TRBJ2-2; possible D gene TRBD1, 6 bases. CDR1 is SQVTM and CDR2 is ANQGSEA in the germline V gene. There are 15 residues in the CDR3. Trimming took off 7 bases at V and 1 base at J, with 16 bases between the two ends.